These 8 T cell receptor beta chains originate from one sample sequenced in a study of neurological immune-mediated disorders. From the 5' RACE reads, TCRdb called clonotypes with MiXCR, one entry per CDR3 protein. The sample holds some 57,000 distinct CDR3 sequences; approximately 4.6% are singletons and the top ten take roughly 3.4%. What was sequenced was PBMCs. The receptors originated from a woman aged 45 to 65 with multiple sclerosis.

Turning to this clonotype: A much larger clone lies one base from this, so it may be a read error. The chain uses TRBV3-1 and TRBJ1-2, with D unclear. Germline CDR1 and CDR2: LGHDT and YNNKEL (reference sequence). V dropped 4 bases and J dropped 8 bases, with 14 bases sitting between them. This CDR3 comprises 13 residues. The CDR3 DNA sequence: TGTGCCAGCAGCCGGGAAACAGCGAGAGGCTACACCTTC. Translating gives CASSRETARGYTF.

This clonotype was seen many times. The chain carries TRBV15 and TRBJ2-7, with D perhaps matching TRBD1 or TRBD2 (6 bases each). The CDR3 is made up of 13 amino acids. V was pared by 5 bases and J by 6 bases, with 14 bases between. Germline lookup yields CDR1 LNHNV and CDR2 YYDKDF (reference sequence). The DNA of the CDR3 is TGTGCCACCAGCCTTATCGGGGGCGGCGAGCAGTACTTC. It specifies CATSLIGGGEQYF.

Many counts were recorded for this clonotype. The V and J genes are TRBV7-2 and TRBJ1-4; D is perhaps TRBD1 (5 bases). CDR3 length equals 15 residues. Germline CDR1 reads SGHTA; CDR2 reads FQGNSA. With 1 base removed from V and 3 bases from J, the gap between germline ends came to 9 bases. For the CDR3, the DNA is TGTGCCAGCAGCTTAGTTCTAGGGGCTAATGAAAAACTGTTTTTT. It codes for CASSLVLGANEKLFF.

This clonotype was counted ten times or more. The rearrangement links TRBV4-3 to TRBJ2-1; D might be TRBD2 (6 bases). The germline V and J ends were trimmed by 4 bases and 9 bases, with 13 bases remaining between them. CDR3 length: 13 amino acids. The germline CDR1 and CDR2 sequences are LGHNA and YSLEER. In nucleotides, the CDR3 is TGCGCCAGCAGCCCCGGGACTGACGGTGAGCAGTTCTTC. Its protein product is CASSPGTDGEQFF.

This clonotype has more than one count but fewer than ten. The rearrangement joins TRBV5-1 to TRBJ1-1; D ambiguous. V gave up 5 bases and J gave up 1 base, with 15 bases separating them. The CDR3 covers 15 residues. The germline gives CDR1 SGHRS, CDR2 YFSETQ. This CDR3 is CASREQTTPNTEAFF. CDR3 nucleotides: TGCGCCAGCAGGGAACAAACGACCCCGAACACTGAAGCTTTCTTT.

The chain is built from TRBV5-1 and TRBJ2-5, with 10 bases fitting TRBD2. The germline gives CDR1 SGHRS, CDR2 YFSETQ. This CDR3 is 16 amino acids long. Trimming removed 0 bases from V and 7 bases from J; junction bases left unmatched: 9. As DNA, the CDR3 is TGCGCCAGCAGCTTGGACAGCGGGGGGGGTCTTCGGACCCAGTACTTC. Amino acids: CASSLDSGGGLRTQYF.

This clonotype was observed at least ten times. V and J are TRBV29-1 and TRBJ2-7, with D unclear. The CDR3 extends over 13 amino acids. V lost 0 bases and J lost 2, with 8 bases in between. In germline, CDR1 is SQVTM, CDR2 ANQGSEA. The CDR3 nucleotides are TGCAGCGTTGAAGACGACGAGCCCTACGAGCAGTACTTC. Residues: CSVEDDEPYEQYF.

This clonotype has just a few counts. The CDR3 sequence: CASSESVYYEQYV. The CDR3, as DNA: TGTGCCAGCAGTGAGTCGGTCTACTACGAGCAGTACGTC. The V gene is TRBV2, the J gene TRBJ2-7, with unresolved D. The germline V gene encodes CDR1 SNHLY and CDR2 FYNNEI. The CDR3 runs 13 residues. The V and J ends lost 3 bases and 3 bases respectively, with 9 bases between them.